The present TCR beta chain was sequenced within a study of T cells in Graves' hyperthyroidism and ophthalmopathy. There were TCR beta CDR3 regions amplified from RNA transcripts. TCR CDR3 underwent first-round RT-PCR with the HTBI primer set. TCRdb reanalysed the multiplex PCR reads using MiXCR and keeps one entry per CDR3 protein. The data contain roughly 300,000 distinct CDR3 sequences, roughly a fifth of them seen just once; the ten biggest clones take up 50%. This clonotype occurred many times. The antigen remains undetermined. CDR1 MNHNS and CDR2 SASEGT come from the germline V gene. V gave up 0 bases and J gave up 5 bases, with 22 bases separating them. CDR3 length equals 18 residues. Findings and caveats of the study: Most thyroid clonotypes with frequency above 0.001 were detected in blood.

Disease duration under 2 months; hyperthyroidism patients were aged 18 to 65. The sequenced sample was blood. The TCR was taken from a woman aged 45-65 years with Graves' hyperthyroidism. The rearrangement links TRBV6-1 to TRBJ2-5; D may be TRBD2 (7 bases). The CDR3 DNA reads TGTGCCAGCAGTGAAGCGAGGGGGAGGGGAAAGGGTAGGGAGACCCAGTACTTC. Translating it yields CASSEARGRGKGRETQYF.